This T cell receptor (beta chain) was identified during a study of blood T cell repertoires in COVID-19. The assay was immunoSEQ multiplex PCR, and TCRdb's table has in-frame clones only and misses some. The sample carries over 120,000 clones, roughly 87% recorded once. CDR1 and CDR2 (germline): MDHEN, SYDVKM. Trimming removed 7 bases at V and 2 bases at J, with 5 bases between. This CDR3 contains 11 residues. Concerning this clone itself: Distinct nucleotide sequences in the sample also encode this CDR3.

The chain carries TRBV28 and TRBJ1-2; the D is unclear. The TCR comes from a man between 65 and 85 years old with acute or convalescent COVID-19. The sequenced sample consisted of peripheral blood. CDR3 nucleotide sequence: TGTGCCAGCACGTCCAACTATGGCTACACCTTC. Its translation: CASTSNYGYTF.